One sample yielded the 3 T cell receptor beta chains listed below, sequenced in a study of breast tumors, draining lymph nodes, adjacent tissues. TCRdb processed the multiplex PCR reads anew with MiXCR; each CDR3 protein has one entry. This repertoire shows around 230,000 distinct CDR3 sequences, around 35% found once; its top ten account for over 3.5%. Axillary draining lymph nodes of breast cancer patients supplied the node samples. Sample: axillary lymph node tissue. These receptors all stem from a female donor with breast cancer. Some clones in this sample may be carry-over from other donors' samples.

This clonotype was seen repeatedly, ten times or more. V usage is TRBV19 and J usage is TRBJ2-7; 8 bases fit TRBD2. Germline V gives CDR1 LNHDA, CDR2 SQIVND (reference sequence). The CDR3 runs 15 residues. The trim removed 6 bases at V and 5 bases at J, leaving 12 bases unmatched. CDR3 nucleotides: TGTGCCAGTAGCATCTTAGAAGCGGGAGTGAACGAGCAGTACTTC. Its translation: CASSILEAGVNEQYF.

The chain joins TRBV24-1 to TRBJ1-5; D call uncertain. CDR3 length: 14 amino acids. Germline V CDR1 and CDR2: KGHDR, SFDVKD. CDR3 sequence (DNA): TGTGCTGCCCGAAGCCGGACGAAGGGCCAGCCCCAGCATTTT. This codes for CAARSRTKGQPQHF.

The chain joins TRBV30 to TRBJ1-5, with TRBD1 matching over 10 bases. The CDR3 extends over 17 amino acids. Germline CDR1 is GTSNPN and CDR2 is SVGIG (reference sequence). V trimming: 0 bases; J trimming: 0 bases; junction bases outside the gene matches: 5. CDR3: CAWSVLGTGASNQPQHF. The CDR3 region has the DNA TGTGCCTGGAGTGTTCTCGGGACAGGGGCTAGCAATCAGCCCCAGCATTTT.